The present T cell receptor beta chain was sequenced within a study of beta chain features in type 1 diabetes. Germline V lookup: CDR1 DFQATT, CDR2 SNEGSKA (reference sequence). V lost 6 bases to trimming and J lost 7 bases; unmatched junction nucleotides: 4. This CDR3 contains 11 residues. The authors reverse transcribed all of the isolated RNA, so sequencing captured expressed TCRB transcripts. Data came from immunoSEQ multiplex PCR; TCRdb stores just in-frame clones and leaves some out. The profile shows about half a million clones, about an eighth of them singletons. The chain carries TRBV20-1 and TRBJ2-7; TRBD1 aligns across 9 bases. Input material: naive CD4+ T cells from blood. This clonotype was sampled from a young woman in good health. The CDR3 coding sequence is TGCAGTGCGGGGACAGGGCGGGAGCAGTACGTC. Encoded protein: CSAGTGREQYV.